This T cell receptor beta chain was profiled in a study of identical twins. Overall study findings and caveats: Less excess twin sharing appeared in beta out-of-frame sequences.

Concerning this clonotype: Its specificity is unknown.

In TCRdb, the 5' RACE reads were re-called with MiXCR into one record per CDR3 protein. The sample includes about 520,000 distinct CDR3 sequences, under 25% seen only once; the top ten take about 0.99%. Germline trimming cut 3 bases from V and 4 bases from J; bases unmatched to any gene: 7. The germline CDR1 and CDR2 sequences are LGHDT and YNNKEL (reference sequence). The CDR3 has 17 residues. These records were also assigned to another study, of T cells expressing NK-cell markers.

The clonotype was recovered from a woman between 18 and 29 years old in good health. V is TRBV3-1 and J is TRBJ2-6, with TRBD1 identical over 9 bases. Sequenced material: CD4+ T cells sorted from blood. CDR3 in amino acids: CASSQRGTGSGANVLTF. CDR3 bases: TGTGCCAGCAGCCAGAGAGGGACAGGGTCCGGGGCCAACGTCCTGACTTTC.